Shown below are 30 T cell receptor beta chains from a single sample sequenced in a study of blood T cell repertoires in COVID-19 (dated by TCRdb to about 2020). Library preparation employed the immunoSEQ multiplex PCR assay. The clones in this table, taken by TCRdb from immuneACCESS, are in-frame only. Not every clone is retained; where verified, under half of the shortfall comes from an unresolved V gene, and the cause of the rest is unknown. A total of over 200,000 clones appear in this sample, around 81% of them only once. Together, the top ten hold about 8.9% of the sample. Material for sequencing was PBMCs or T cells enriched from blood (not recorded which). These receptor sequences come from a woman in her 50s with acute COVID-19.

The genes are TRBV6-5 and TRBJ2-5; D possibly corresponds to TRBD1 (6 bases). Germline CDR1 and CDR2: MNHEY and SVGAGI. The CDR3 contains 14 residues. Trimming removed 0 bases from V and 5 bases from J, with 10 bases in between. This chain's CDR3 is CASSYSGQRETQYF. The CDR3 DNA reads TGTGCCAGCAGTTACTCCGGACAGCGGGAGACCCAGTACTTC.

The chain couples TRBV15 to TRBJ2-7, with a tentative D call TRBD1 (6 bases). In germline, CDR1 is LNHNV, CDR2 YYDKDF (reference sequence). V lost 2 bases to trimming and J lost 0 bases, with 17 bases between them. CDR3 length: 17 residues. DNA for the CDR3: TGTGCCACCAGCAGACCTGCCAGACAGGACCTCTCCTACGAGCAGTACTTC. It codes for CATSRPARQDLSYEQYF.

V is TRBV7-2 and J is TRBJ2-6, with D possibly TRBD1 on 5 matching bases. CDR1 and CDR2 from the germline V gene are SGHTA and FQGNSA. V was shortened by 6 bases and J by 3 bases, with 9 bases between the two germline ends. The CDR3 spans 14 residues. The CDR3 sequence: CASRQVGGANVLTF. The DNA of the CDR3 is TGTGCCAGCAGACAGGTTGGTGGGGCCAACGTCCTGACTTTC.

This clone appeared a few times. The rearrangement joins TRBV6-5 to TRBJ2-7; 7 bases fit TRBD1. CDR3 size: 12 residues. J was trimmed by 3 bases and V by 6 bases; bases with no gene match: 2. The V gene's germline CDR1 is MNHEY and CDR2 SVGAGI. CDR3 residues: CASRAGGYEQYF. The CDR3 DNA is TGTGCCAGCAGGGCAGGGGGCTACGAGCAGTACTTC.

The chain joins TRBV5-1 to TRBJ1-1; TRBD1 matches 8 bases. Germline lookup yields CDR1 SGHRS and CDR2 YFSETQ. The ends lost 6 bases at V and 5 bases at J; junction bases unmatched: 9. The CDR3 is 14 residues long. CDR3 sequence reads: CASTFSGGRTEAFF. The CDR3 coding sequence is TGCGCCAGCACCTTTTCAGGGGGCAGGACTGAAGCTTTCTTT.

CDR3 DNA: TGCGCCAGCAGAGGACTAGCGCAAGATACGCAGTATTTT. This encodes CASRGLAQDTQYF. The V gene is TRBV4-1, the J gene TRBJ2-3; 9 bases match TRBD2. V shed 6 bases, J shed 5 bases, and the junction held 3 bases outside the gene matches. CDR3 length: 13 amino acids. From germline, CDR1 is MGHRA and CDR2 YSYEKL.

The gene calls are TRBV6-5 and TRBJ2-7, with 11 nucleotides matching TRBD2. Trimming removed 1 base from V and 3 bases from J; junction bases left unmatched: 5. The CDR3 runs to 16 residues. Germline CDR1 and CDR2: MNHEY and SVGAGI. The CDR3, as DNA: TGTGCCAGCAGTTACTTTCCTAGCGGGGGGCGCTACGAGCAGTACTTC. It encodes CASSYFPSGGRYEQYF.

This clone was observed a single time. This chain joins TRBV6-4 and TRBJ2-3, with a tentative D call TRBD1 (6 bases). V was cut by 9 bases and J by 8 bases, with 12 bases left in between. Germline V gene sequence: CDR1 MRHNA, CDR2 SNTAGT. The CDR3 has 11 residues. The DNA of the CDR3 is TGTGCCAGATCTAGAGGGGGTACGCAGTATTTT. Protein product: CARSRGGTQYF.

The chain uses TRBV3-1 (or the pseudogene TRBV3-2) and TRBJ2-7; D ambiguous. The germline V gene has CDR1 LGHDT and CDR2 YNNKEL (reference sequence). The V end was cut by 1 base, the J end by 9 bases, with 7 bases between. This CDR3 is 11 amino acids long. The CDR3 DNA sequence: TGTGCCAGCAGCCAAGGTAGAGGGCAGTACTTC. This codes for CASSQGRGQYF.

The count of this clone is one. V is TRBV7-6 and J is TRBJ2-7, with 10 bases aligning to TRBD2. The CDR3 loop spans 16 amino acids. The J segment lost 5 bases and the V segment lost 1 base, leaving 8 bases of the junction unmatched. CDR1 SGHVS and CDR2 FNYEAQ come from the germline V gene. The CDR3 nucleotides are TGTGCCAGCAGCTTAGGTCCAGCGGGAGGGTATGACGAGCAGTACTTC. Translating it yields CASSLGPAGGYDEQYF.

V and J are TRBV18 and TRBJ2-3; possible D gene TRBD2, 5 bases. In germline, CDR1 is KGHSH, CDR2 LQKENI. Trimming pared 2 bases from V and 2 bases from J, leaving 8 bases between. CDR3 length equals 14 residues. CDR3 DNA: TGTGCCAGCTCACCAGGACTCAACACAGATACGCAGTATTTT. It yields the protein CASSPGLNTDTQYF. The whole variable domain, remainder taken from reference TRBV18 and TRBJ2-3, is NAGVMQNPRHLVRRRGQEARLRCSPMKGHSHVYWYRQLPEEGLKFMVYLQKENIIDESGMPKERFSAEFPKEGPSILRIQQVVRGDSAAYFCASSPGLNTDTQYFGPGTRLTVL.

The chain links TRBV7-2 to TRBJ2-3; 13 bases agree with TRBD2. This CDR3 contains 18 residues. The V gene end was trimmed by 3 bases and the J gene end by 1 base; junction bases not matched to a gene: 7. The germline V gene encodes CDR1 SGHTA and CDR2 FQGNSA. The CDR3 sequence is CASSFRTSGSMGTDTQYF. DNA of the CDR3: TGTGCCAGCAGCTTCAGGACTAGCGGGAGTATGGGCACAGATACGCAGTATTTT.

The chain employs TRBV6-5 and TRBJ2-3; maybe TRBD1 (5 bases). The CDR3 has 15 amino acids. The V gene lost 10 bases and the J gene lost 0 bases, with 17 bases spanning the gap. The V gene's germline CDR1 is MNHEY and CDR2 SVGAGI. The CDR3 here is CATRRPRGSTDTQYF. The CDR3 coding sequence is TGTGCCACCAGGCGACCTAGGGGTAGCACAGATACGCAGTATTTT.

The CDR3 DNA sequence: TGTGCCAGCAGCCCCACAGTGACTGGAAACACCATATATTTT. Its translation is CASSPTVTGNTIYF. This rearrangement joins TRBV3-1 (or the pseudogene TRBV3-2) to TRBJ1-3; D call uncertain. Germline CDR1 LGHDT, CDR2 YNNKEL (reference sequence). The V end was cut by 4 bases, the J end by 2 bases, with 9 bases between. The CDR3 covers 14 residues.

The J gene is TRBJ2-1, the V gene TRBV30; perhaps TRBD1 as D (6 bases). The CDR3 is 15 residues long. Trimming took 0 bases from V and 8 from J, leaving 17 bases between them. In germline, CDR1 is GTSNPN, CDR2 SVGIG (reference sequence). The CDR3 bases are TGTGCCTGGAGTGTTGGGGCCTTACAGGGTGATGAGCAGTTCTTC. Residues: CAWSVGALQGDEQFF. Based on the CDR3 plus reference TRBV30 and TRBJ2-1, the full variable domain is SQTIHQWPATLVQPVGSPLSLECTVEGTSNPNLYWYRQAAGRGLQLLFYSVGIGQISSEVPQNLSASRPQDRQFILSSKKLLLSDSGFYLCAWSVGALQGDEQFFGPGTRLTVL.

About this clone itself: Other nucleotide sequences from this sample produce the same CDR3. The genes are TRBV19 and TRBJ2-2, with D perhaps matching TRBD1 (7 bases). This CDR3 comprises 16 residues. Germline V lookup: CDR1 LNHDA, CDR2 SQIVND (reference sequence). Trimming cost V 3 bases and J 4 bases, with 15 bases left between them. CDR3 loop: CASSIKPGGPTGELFF. Written as DNA, the CDR3 is TGTGCCAGTAGTATCAAACCAGGGGGGCCCACCGGGGAGCTGTTTTTT.

CDR3 DNA sequence: TGTGCCAGCAGCTTAGTAGGAGGGGCAGATACGCAGTATTTT. This gives the protein CASSLVGGADTQYF. The V and J genes are TRBV7-9 and TRBJ2-3; TRBD2 is a possible D gene (6 bases). The germline V gene encodes CDR1 SEHNR and CDR2 FQNEAQ (reference sequence). The CDR3 sequence is 14 residues long. Trimming removed 1 base at V and 4 bases at J, with 9 bases between.

This chain connects TRBV9 to TRBJ2-3; 9 bases line up with TRBD2. The germline V gene encodes CDR1 SGDLS and CDR2 YYNGEE. V dropped 1 base and J dropped 3; count of bases not matched to a gene: 6. The CDR3 covers 16 residues. The CDR3 DNA sequence: TGTGCCAGCAGCGTACTGCTAGCGGGGACGACAGATACGCAGTATTTT. It codes for CASSVLLAGTTDTQYF.

The chain employs TRBV7-2 and TRBJ1-6; D might be TRBD1 (5 bases). In germline, CDR1 is SGHTA, CDR2 FQGNSA. The CDR3 is made up of 15 amino acids. Trimming removed 1 base at V and 10 bases at J, with 14 bases between. The DNA of the CDR3 is TGTGCCAGCAGCTTAGGTTCAGGGTCAGGATCACCCCTCCACTTT. This encodes CASSLGSGSGSPLHF.

The sample holds one count of this clone. The rearrangement links TRBV28 to TRBJ2-2, with D possibly being TRBD1 (6 bases). There are 15 residues in the CDR3. CDR1 MDHEN and CDR2 SYDVKM come from the germline V gene. V gave up 3 bases and J gave up 6 bases, with 14 bases separating them. CDR3 nucleotide sequence: TGTGCCAGCAGTTTGTTACAGGGCGGGTCCGGGGAGCTGTTTTTT. As protein: CASSLLQGGSGELFF.

This chain uses TRBV28 with TRBJ2-1; D is possibly TRBD2 (6 bases). V was shortened by 7 bases and J by 1 base, with 14 bases between the two germline ends. Germline V gene data show CDR1 as MDHEN and CDR2 as SYDVKM. The CDR3 consists of 15 residues. As DNA, the CDR3 is TGTGCCAGCACCAAAAACGGGGGATCCTACAATGAGCAGTTCTTC. This codes for CASTKNGGSYNEQFF.

The chain uses TRBV6-2 or TRBV6-3 and TRBJ2-7; the match to TRBD1 covers 7 bases. The V gene's germline CDR1 is MNHEY and CDR2 SVGEGT. The CDR3 spans 15 residues. Trimming took 2 bases from V and 2 from J; bases not matched to a gene: 6. This CDR3 reads CASSYPDRATYEQYF. Here the CDR3 DNA reads TGTGCCAGCAGTTACCCTGACAGGGCTACCTACGAGCAGTACTTC.

This clone occurred many times. The chain has TRBV7-9 and TRBJ2-2, with D maybe TRBD2 (6 bases). The V gene lost 4 bases and the J gene lost 3 bases, with 15 bases spanning the gap. This CDR3 region has 16 residues. In germline, CDR1 is SEHNR, CDR2 FQNEAQ (reference sequence). The CDR3 DNA reads TGTGCCAGCAGCTCCCTGGGGGGAGCGGACACCGGGGAGCTGTTTTTT. Protein: CASSSLGGADTGELFF.

The CDR3 nucleotides are TGCGCCAGCAGCCAAGACAGGGGGTACGAGCAGTACTTC. The encoded protein is CASSQDRGYEQYF. The V and J genes are TRBV4-1 and TRBJ2-7; 7 bases are shared with TRBD1. Trimming took 0 bases from V and 4 from J; bases not matched to a gene: 0. The germline V gene has CDR1 MGHRA and CDR2 YSYEKL. The CDR3 has 13 residues.

This chain uses TRBV30 with TRBJ1-5; D may be TRBD1 (5 bases). This CDR3 comprises 15 residues. The V gene's germline CDR1 is GTSNPN and CDR2 SVGIG (reference sequence). V lost 2 bases to trimming and J lost 10 bases, with 21 bases between them. CDR3 nucleotides: TGTGCCTGGAGTCGGCCCGGGGGACTACTGGATCCCCAGCATTTT. As protein: CAWSRPGGLLDPQHF.

The chain uses TRBV4-1 and TRBJ1-3; D possibly corresponds to TRBD1 (5 bases). Germline lookup yields CDR1 MGHRA and CDR2 YSYEKL. Trimming took off 2 bases at V and 0 bases at J, with 8 bases between the two ends. This CDR3 contains 15 residues. The CDR3 reads CASSQQGSSGNTIYF. The CDR3 region has the DNA TGCGCCAGCAGCCAACAGGGAAGCTCTGGAAACACCATATATTTT.

This clone was seen only once. This sample also contains other DNA sequences that code for the same CDR3. This chain links TRBV7-2 with TRBJ1-5, with D possibly TRBD1 on 5 matching bases. The CDR3 consists of 15 residues. Trimming cost V 1 base and J 2 bases, with 9 bases left between them. Germline CDR1 reads SGHTA; CDR2 reads FQGNSA. DNA for the CDR3: TGTGCCAGCAGCTTAGGGTTCAGGGGCAATCAGCCCCAGCATTTT. Its protein is CASSLGFRGNQPQHF. The complete variable domain, with remaining parts taken from reference TRBV7-2 and TRBJ1-5, reads GAGVSQSPSNKVTEKGKDVELRCDPISGHTALYWYRQSLGQGLEFLIYFQGNSAPDKSGLPSDRFSAERTGGSVSTLTIQRTQQEDSAVYLCASSLGFRGNQPQHFGDGTRLSIL.

The rearrangement links TRBV5-6 to TRBJ2-1, with 7 bases that match TRBD2. This CDR3 has 18 residues. V trimming: 2 bases; J trimming: 0 bases; junction bases outside the gene matches: 11. Germline assignment: CDR1 SGHDT and CDR2 YYEEEE. CDR3 residues: CASSLGAWRGSSYNEQFF. As DNA, the CDR3 is TGTGCCAGCAGCTTAGGGGCTTGGCGGGGGAGCTCCTACAATGAGCAGTTCTTC.

The chain has TRBV10-1 and TRBJ2-7; tentative D call: TRBD1 (6 bases). This CDR3 has 16 amino acids. Germline loops: CDR1 WNHNN, CDR2 SYGVQD (reference sequence). The V end was cut by 5 bases, the J end by 6 bases, with 23 bases between. DNA for the CDR3: TGCGCCAGCAGTTTAACGGACCTAGAGAAACAGGGCGAGCAGTACTTC. It encodes CASSLTDLEKQGEQYF.

The chain links TRBV19 to TRBJ1-6; D is ambiguous. The ends were cut back, 1 base at V and 8 bases at J, with 9 bases in the middle. CDR1 and CDR2 (germline): LNHDA, SQIVND (reference sequence). The CDR3 has 14 amino acids. The CDR3 coding sequence is TGTGCCAGTAGTATAGTTCGGACTGATTCACCCCTCCACTTT. Its translation is CASSIVRTDSPLHF.